The clone carrying this T cell receptor (beta chain) was counted only a few times. The PCR contained 60 Vbeta and 13 Jbeta primers. Libraries were prepared by immunoSEQ multiplex PCR; TCRdb keeps only in-frame clonotypes and omits some of them. The sample has about 130,000 clones, approximately 61% seen once. This sample stems from a study of cytomegalovirus exposure and HLA in healthy donors. The TCR was taken from a human donor in good health. Sequenced input: PBMCs.

CDR3 region: CASSEAGGDYEQYF. In DNA form, the CDR3 reads TGTGCCAGCAGTGAAGCGGGAGGGGATTACGAGCAGTACTTC. The chain has TRBV25-1 and TRBJ2-7; 9 bases map to TRBD2. Germline-derived CDR1 and CDR2 are MGHDK and SYGVNS. This CDR3 spans 14 amino acids. Losses at the gene ends were 2 bases for V and 4 bases for J; bases not matched to a gene: 3.